The sequence of this T cell receptor beta chain was determined in a study of beta chain features in type 1 diabetes. Study background: The patient and healthy donor groups were comparable for age, gender and cell yields. Across the samples, some 99 million sorted cells were examined in total.

In the case of this clone: Its antigen remains unknown.

Study findings and constraints: A possible short-template PCR bias applies equally to patients and controls.

The CDR3 covers 16 residues. V was shortened by 3 bases and J by 7 bases, with 18 bases between the two germline ends. Germline lookup yields CDR1 SGHVS and CDR2 FNYEAQ. CD45RO/CCR7/CD25/CD127/CD95/CD27 sorting isolated CD4+ naive, central memory, regulatory and stem cell-like memory cells. Every bit of the isolated RNA underwent reverse transcription, so sequencing read expressed TCRB transcripts. The repertoire was sequenced with immunoSEQ multiplex PCR; TCRdb's copy has only in-frame clones and lacks some. This table holds 200,000 to 250,000 clones, more than 9% found once. The sequencing input was naive CD4+ T cells from blood. This sequence was found in a woman aged 18-30 years in good health. The gene calls are TRBV7-6 and TRBJ2-2, with a possible D match to TRBD2 (6 bases). In nucleotides, the CDR3 is TGTGCCAGCAGCTTCGGGTCTAGCGCGGTCAACGGGGAGCTGTTTTTT. Its protein product is CASSFGSSAVNGELFF.